This passage covers 24 T cell receptor beta chains from one sample sequenced in a study of T-cell memory formation after mild COVID-19. TCRdb itself ran the 5' RACE reads through MiXCR, one entry per CDR3 protein. The data show more than 150,000 distinct CDR3 sequences, with about 18% seen just once and about 4% held by the top ten. Material: PBMCs or a T cell subset sorted from them (not recorded which). The source of these receptors is a man between 18 and 35 years old who had mild COVID-19 (a few samples of this study predate the infection). Cell type and time point are not known.

The sample holds a few counts of this clonotype. V gene TRBV20-1 combines with J gene TRBJ1-2; D possibly corresponds to TRBD1 (6 bases). The CDR3 has 13 residues. CDR1 DFQATT and CDR2 SNEGSKA come from the germline V gene (reference sequence). V was trimmed by 5 bases and J by 8 bases, leaving 18 bases between them. The CDR3 protein is CSAEAYRERGYTF. The CDR3 nucleotides read TGCAGTGCTGAGGCTTACAGGGAGCGGGGCTACACCTTC.

In its sample, this clonotype was seen a few times. Here the CDR3 reads CAISEGGSYGYTF. In nucleotides, the CDR3 is TGTGCCATCAGTGAAGGGGGCAGCTATGGCTACACCTTC. This chain uses TRBV10-3 with TRBJ1-2; the match to TRBD1 covers 7 bases. This CDR3 region has 13 residues. V shed 3 bases and J 4 bases; nucleotides not matched to a gene: 2. CDR1 ENHRY and CDR2 SYGVKD come from the germline V gene.

The V call is TRBV4-2, the J call TRBJ2-1; 7 nucleotides align to TRBD1. Germline-derived CDR1 and CDR2 are LGHNA and YNFKEQ. V shed 5 bases, J shed 8 bases, and the junction held 9 bases outside the gene matches. This CDR3 has 14 amino acids. Written as DNA, the CDR3 is TGTGCCAGCAGCAGGACAGGTTTGGAGGATGAGCAGTTCTTC. Its translation: CASSRTGLEDEQFF.

This clonotype came up a few times. The gene calls are TRBV6-4 and TRBJ2-7, with 10 positions matching TRBD2. Trimming at V came to 0 bases and at J to 11 bases, leaving 4 bases not matched to a gene. This CDR3 has 13 amino acids. Germline V gene lookup returns CDR1 MRHNA and CDR2 SNTAGT. This chain's CDR3 is CASSDSLAGVKYF. CDR3 coding DNA: TGTGCCAGCAGTGACTCGCTAGCGGGGGTGAAGTACTTC.

The rearrangement joins TRBV9 to TRBJ1-3; no firm D call. This CDR3 is 16 amino acids long. CDR1 and CDR2 from the germline V gene are SGDLS and YYNGEE. Trimming cost V 2 bases and J 0 bases, with 12 bases left between them. The CDR3 loop is CASSVVPGSSGNTIYF. The CDR3, as DNA: TGTGCCAGCAGCGTCGTACCGGGGTCCTCTGGAAACACCATATATTTT.

V is TRBV24-1 and J is TRBJ1-2, with D possibly TRBD1 on 5 matching bases. V was clipped by 5 bases and J by 6 bases, with 15 bases between them. The CDR3 totals 14 residues. Looked up from germline, CDR1 is KGHDR and CDR2 is SFDVKD. CDR3 sequence reads: CATSGGRGYDGYTF. The DNA of the CDR3 is TGTGCCACCAGTGGAGGAAGGGGCTATGATGGCTACACCTTC.

V is TRBV20-1 and J is TRBJ2-5; D is unresolved. This CDR3 region has 17 residues. V lost 0 bases to trimming and J lost 0 bases, with 17 bases between them. The germline V gene has CDR1 DFQATT and CDR2 SNEGSKA (reference sequence). The CDR3 DNA is TGCAGTGCTAGAGATTTCTTAGGGTCGGGCAACCAAGAGACCCAGTACTTC. The encoded protein is CSARDFLGSGNQETQYF.

This rearrangement joins TRBV20-1 to TRBJ2-3; tentative D call: TRBD2 (7 bases). V shed 6 bases and J shed 4 bases, with 20 bases lying between them. Germline V gene data show CDR1 as DFQATT and CDR2 as SNEGSKA (reference sequence). The CDR3 runs 15 residues. DNA of the CDR3: TGCAGTGCCCCGGTGGGTGGGGGGGCCTCAGATACGCAGTATTTT. Residues: CSAPVGGGASDTQYF.

This chain links TRBV7-9 with TRBJ2-7; 7 bases fit TRBD1. The CDR3 runs 10 residues. Trimming took 8 bases from V and 7 from J; bases not matched to a gene: 2. Germline V gives CDR1 SEHNR, CDR2 FQNEAQ (reference sequence). CDR3 residues: CASLGQEQYF. CDR3 DNA: TGTGCCAGCCTGGGACAGGAGCAGTACTTC.

This CDR3 is CATYRDPGSYGYTF. The CDR3 DNA is TGTGCCACTTACCGGGACCCAGGAAGCTATGGCTACACCTTC. The chain uses TRBV10-3 and TRBJ1-2; possible D gene TRBD1, 5 bases. There are 14 residues in the CDR3. The V and J ends lost 10 bases and 4 bases respectively, with 19 bases between them. Germline lookup yields CDR1 ENHRY and CDR2 SYGVKD.

This clonotype was detected only a few times. This chain uses TRBV20-1 with TRBJ2-6; D unresolved. From germline, CDR1 is DFQATT and CDR2 SNEGSKA (reference sequence). The CDR3 totals 14 residues. Trimming removed 4 bases at V and 5 bases at J, with 12 bases between. The CDR3 DNA is TGCAGTGCTACCCGCTCTCGCTGGGCCAACGTCCTGACTTTC. It specifies CSATRSRWANVLTF.

Turning to this clonotype: One junction end does not reproduce the germline sequence, and a read error may be involved. This chain uses TRBV3-1 with TRBJ1-2; 10 nucleotides match TRBD1. CDR3 length equals 12 residues. The V gene's germline CDR1 is LGHDT and CDR2 YNNKEL (reference sequence). This CDR3 is CASSRPGTGVAF. The CDR3 nucleotides are TGTGCCAGCAGCCGCCCCGGGACAGGGGTCGCCTTC.

This clonotype was seen a few times. The chain links TRBV5-1 to TRBJ2-7; D not resolved. In germline, CDR1 is SGHRS, CDR2 YFSETQ. Trimming shortened V by 0 bases and J by 0 bases, and 10 bases separated the two germline ends. The CDR3 length is 15 residues. This CDR3 is CASSLVPVPSYEQYF. The CDR3 nucleotides are TGCGCCAGCAGCTTGGTCCCGGTCCCCTCCTACGAGCAGTACTTC.

V and J are TRBV7-3 and TRBJ1-1; weak D call: TRBD1 (5 bases). The CDR3 has 12 residues. Germline lookup yields CDR1 SGHTA and CDR2 FQGTGA. V was cut by 11 bases and J by 4 bases, with 14 bases left in between. The CDR3 DNA reads as TGTGCCGGCCTGGCAGGGAGCACTGAAGCTTTCTTT. This gives the protein CAGLAGSTEAFF.

This chain links TRBV11-2 with TRBJ1-5; 7 bases match TRBD1. This CDR3 region has 13 residues. V lost 0 bases and J lost 10; bases outside the gene matches: 3. Per germline, CDR1 SGHAT and CDR2 FQNNGV. The CDR3 region is CASSLDYRGPQHF. In DNA, the CDR3 is TGTGCCAGCAGCTTAGATTACAGGGGACCCCAGCATTTT.

This clonotype was observed a handful of times. The chain joins TRBV6-1 to TRBJ1-3; no firm D call. CDR3 length equals 13 residues. The germline gives CDR1 MNHNS, CDR2 SASEGT. V was clipped by 2 bases and J by 4 bases, with 6 bases between them. The CDR3 DNA is TGTGCCAGCAGTGAAATGTTGGGAAACACCATATATTTT. This gives the protein CASSEMLGNTIYF.

This clonotype was detected a few times. The chain uses TRBV6-2 or TRBV6-3 and TRBJ2-7; 7 nucleotides line up with TRBD2. This CDR3 region has 15 residues. V dropped 1 base and J dropped 0; count of bases not matched to a gene: 3. CDR1 is MNHEY, CDR2 SVGEGT, per germline. As DNA, the CDR3 is TGTGCCAGCAGTTACTGGAGCGGGGTCTCCTACGAGCAGTACTTC. Its protein is CASSYWSGVSYEQYF.

This clonotype was detected only a few times. This chain uses TRBV15 with TRBJ1-2; 7 bases match TRBD1. J lost 9 bases, V lost 1 base, and 8 bases had no gene match. The CDR3 loop spans 14 amino acids. Germline V gene sequence: CDR1 LNHNV, CDR2 YYDKDF (reference sequence). CDR3 sequence reads: CATSRAQGRDSYTF. As DNA, the CDR3 is TGTGCCACCAGCAGAGCACAGGGGAGGGATAGCTACACCTTC.

The CDR3, as DNA: TGTGCCAGCAGATCGGGGATTTCCTACAATGAGCAGTTCTTC. Translating gives CASRSGISYNEQFF. The chain uses TRBV28 and TRBJ2-1, with a tentative D call TRBD2 (5 bases). Trimming left V 6 bases short and J 1 base short, with 10 bases between. Germline values: CDR1 MDHEN, CDR2 SYDVKM. This CDR3 comprises 14 residues.

J is TRBJ1-5 and V is TRBV5-5; TRBD1 might be the D (6 bases). In germline, CDR1 is SGHKS, CDR2 YYEKEE (reference sequence). The CDR3 has 14 residues. The V end was cut by 0 bases, the J end by 4 bases, with 8 bases between. CDR3 in amino acids: CASSLGQANQPQHF. In DNA form, the CDR3 reads TGTGCCAGCAGCTTGGGACAGGCGAATCAGCCCCAGCATTTT.

V is TRBV5-1 and J is TRBJ2-5; D unresolved. The CDR3 extends over 14 amino acids. The germline gives CDR1 SGHRS, CDR2 YFSETQ. The V gene lost 0 bases and the J gene lost 4 bases, with 10 bases spanning the gap. The CDR3 DNA reads TGCGCCAGCAGCTTGGCTCAAATAGGAGAGACCCAGTACTTC. Translation gives CASSLAQIGETQYF.

The chain couples TRBV19 to TRBJ2-5; a weak D match, TRBD1 (6 bases). Trimming took 3 bases from V and 5 from J, leaving 7 bases between them. The CDR3 spans 12 residues. Germline lookup yields CDR1 LNHDA and CDR2 SQIVND (reference sequence). DNA for the CDR3: TGTGCCAGTAGTATCCAGGGGGAGACCCAGTACTTC. This translates into CASSIQGETQYF.

The chain recombines TRBV5-1 with TRBJ2-3; 9 positions match TRBD1. The J segment lost 11 bases and the V segment lost 4 bases, leaving 11 bases of the junction unmatched. The CDR3 is 14 residues long. Germline CDR1 reads SGHRS; CDR2 reads YFSETQ. The DNA of the CDR3 is TGCGCCAGCAGCCATCCGGGACAGGGATTCGTGCAGTATTTT. Translation: CASSHPGQGFVQYF.

This clonotype was detected a few times. The chain carries TRBV9 and TRBJ2-5, with 8 positions matching TRBD2. The ends lost 4 bases at V and 4 bases at J; junction bases unmatched: 6. This CDR3 comprises 14 residues. Germline V gene data show CDR1 as SGDLS and CDR2 as YYNGEE. The CDR3 nucleotides are TGTGCCAGCAGCTTCGGGAGCGGGGGAGAGACCCAGTACTTC. Translated: CASSFGSGGETQYF.